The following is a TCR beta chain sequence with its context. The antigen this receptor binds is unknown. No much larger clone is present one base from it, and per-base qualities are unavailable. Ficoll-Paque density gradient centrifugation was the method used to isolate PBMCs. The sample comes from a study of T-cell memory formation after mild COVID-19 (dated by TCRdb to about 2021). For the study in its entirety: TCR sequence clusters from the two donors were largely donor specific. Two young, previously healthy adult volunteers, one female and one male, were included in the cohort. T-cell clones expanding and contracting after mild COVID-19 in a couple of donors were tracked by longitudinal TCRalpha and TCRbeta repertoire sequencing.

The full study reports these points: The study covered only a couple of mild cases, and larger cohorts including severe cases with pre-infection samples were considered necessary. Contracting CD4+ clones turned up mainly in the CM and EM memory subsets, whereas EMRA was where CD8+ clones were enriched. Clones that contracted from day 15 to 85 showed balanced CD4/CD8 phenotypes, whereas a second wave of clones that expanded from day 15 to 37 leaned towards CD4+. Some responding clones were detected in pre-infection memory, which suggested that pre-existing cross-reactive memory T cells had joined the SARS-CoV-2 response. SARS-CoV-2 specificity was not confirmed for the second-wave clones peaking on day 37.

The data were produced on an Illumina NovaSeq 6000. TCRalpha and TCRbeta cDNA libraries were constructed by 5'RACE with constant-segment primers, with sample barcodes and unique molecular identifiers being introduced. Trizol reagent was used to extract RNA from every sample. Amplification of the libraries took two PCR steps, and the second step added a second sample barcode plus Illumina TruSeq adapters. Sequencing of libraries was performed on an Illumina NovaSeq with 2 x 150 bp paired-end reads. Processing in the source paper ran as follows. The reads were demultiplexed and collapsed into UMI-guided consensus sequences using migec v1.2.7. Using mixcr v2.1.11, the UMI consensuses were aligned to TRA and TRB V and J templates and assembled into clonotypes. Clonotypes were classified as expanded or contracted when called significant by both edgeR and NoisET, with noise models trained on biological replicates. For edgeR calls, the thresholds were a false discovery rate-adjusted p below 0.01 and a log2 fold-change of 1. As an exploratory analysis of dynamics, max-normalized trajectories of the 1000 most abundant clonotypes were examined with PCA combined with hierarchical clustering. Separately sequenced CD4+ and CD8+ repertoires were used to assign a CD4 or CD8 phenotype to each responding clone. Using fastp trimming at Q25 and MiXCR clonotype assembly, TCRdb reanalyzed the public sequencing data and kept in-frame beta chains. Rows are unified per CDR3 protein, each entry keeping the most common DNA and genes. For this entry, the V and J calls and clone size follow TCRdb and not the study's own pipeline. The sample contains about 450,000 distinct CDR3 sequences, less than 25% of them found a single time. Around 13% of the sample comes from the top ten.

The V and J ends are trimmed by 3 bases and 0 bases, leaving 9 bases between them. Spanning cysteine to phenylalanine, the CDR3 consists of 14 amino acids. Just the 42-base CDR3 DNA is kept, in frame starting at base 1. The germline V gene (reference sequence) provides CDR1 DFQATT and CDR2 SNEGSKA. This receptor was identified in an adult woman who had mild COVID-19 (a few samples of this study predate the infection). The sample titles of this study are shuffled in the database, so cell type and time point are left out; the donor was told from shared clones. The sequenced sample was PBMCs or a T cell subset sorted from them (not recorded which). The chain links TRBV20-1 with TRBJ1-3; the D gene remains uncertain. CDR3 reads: CSASSQNSGNTIYF. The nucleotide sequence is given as TGCAGTGCTAGTAGTCAGAACTCTGGAAACACCATATATTTT.